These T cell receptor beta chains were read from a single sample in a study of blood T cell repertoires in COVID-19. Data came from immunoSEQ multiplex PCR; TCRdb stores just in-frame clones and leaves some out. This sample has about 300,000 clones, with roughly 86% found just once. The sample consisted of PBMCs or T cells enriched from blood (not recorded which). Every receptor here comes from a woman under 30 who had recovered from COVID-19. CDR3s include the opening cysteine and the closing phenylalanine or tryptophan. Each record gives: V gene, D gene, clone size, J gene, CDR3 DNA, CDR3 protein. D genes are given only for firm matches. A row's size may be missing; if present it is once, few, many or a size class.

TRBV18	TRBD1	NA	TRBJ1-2	TGTGCCAGCTCACCGGCGGGACAGGGGGCTGGCTACACCTTC	CASSPAGQGAGYTF
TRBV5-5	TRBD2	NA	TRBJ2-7	TGTGCCAGTCGGCCTGGAAACCTACCGGGGGGCGAGCAGTACTTC	CASRPGNLPGGEQYF
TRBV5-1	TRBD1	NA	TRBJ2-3	TGCGCCAGCAGCCAGGGACAGGGCACAGATACGCAGTATTTT	CASSQGQGTDTQYF
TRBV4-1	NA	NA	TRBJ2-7	TGCGCCAGCAGCCAAGCCAGGCAGGACGAGCAGTACTTC	CASSQARQDEQYF
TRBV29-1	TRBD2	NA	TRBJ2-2	TGCAGCGTTGGGCTAGCGGGAGCTCTCACCGGGGAGCTGTTTTTT	CSVGLAGALTGELFF
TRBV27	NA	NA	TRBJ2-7	TGTGCCAGCACCGCCCAGGGAGGGGGCTACGAGCAGTACTTC	CASTAQGGGYEQYF
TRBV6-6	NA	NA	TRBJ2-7	TGTGCCAGCAGTTACCGGCGGACCTACGAGCAGTACTTC	CASSYRRTYEQYF
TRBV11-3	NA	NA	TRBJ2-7	TGTGCCAGCAGCCTATATAGCGCGGAAGGGTACGAGCAGTACTTC	CASSLYSAEGYEQYF
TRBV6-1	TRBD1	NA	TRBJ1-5	TGTGCCAACAGTGATCAGACAGGGGCCCATCAGCCCCAGCATTTT	CANSDQTGAHQPQHF
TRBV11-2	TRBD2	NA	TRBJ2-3	TGTGCCAGCAGGTTACTAGCGGGAGGTACGGTAGTTACAGATACGCAGTATTTT	CASRLLAGGTVVTDTQYF
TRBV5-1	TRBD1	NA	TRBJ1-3	TGCGCCAGCAGCTTGACACATACCGGGACAGGGTTCGGAAACACCATATATTTT	CASSLTHTGTGFGNTIYF
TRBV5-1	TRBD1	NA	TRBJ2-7	TGCGCCAGCAGCTTGGGGACAGGGGGTCAGTACTTC	CASSLGTGGQYF
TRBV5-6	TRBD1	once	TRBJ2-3	TGTGCCAGCAGCTTGCTCCCAGGGGGTGCTAGTCCAGATACGCAGTATTTT	CASSLLPGGASPDTQYF
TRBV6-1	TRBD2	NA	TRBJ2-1	TGTGCCAGCAGTGAAGCTCGGCTAGCGGGAGTGAATGAGCAGTTCTTC	CASSEARLAGVNEQFF
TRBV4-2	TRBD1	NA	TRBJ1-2	TGTGCCAGCAGCCAAGTCCAGGGGGCCGATGGCTACACCTTC	CASSQVQGADGYTF
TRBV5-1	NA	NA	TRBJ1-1	TGCGCCAGCAGCCGGGTAGGGGGCACTGAAGCTTTCTTT	CASSRVGGTEAFF
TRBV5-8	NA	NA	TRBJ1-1	TGTGCCAGCAGCTTGTTGGTCGGTGAAGCTTTCTTT	CASSLLVGEAFF
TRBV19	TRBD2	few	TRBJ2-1	TGTGCCAGTAGTATAGTTCACCTAGCGGTGAATGAGCAGTTCTTC	CASSIVHLAVNEQFF
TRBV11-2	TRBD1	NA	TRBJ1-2	TGTGCCAGCAGCCAGATGGTAGGGGGCCGCGGCTACACCTTC	CASSQMVGGRGYTF
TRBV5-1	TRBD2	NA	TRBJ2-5	TGCGCCAGCAGCTTCATGCTAGCGGGGGCTGGGGAGACCCAGTACTTC	CASSFMLAGAGETQYF